This paragraph covers one T cell receptor beta chain sequence. Original methodology: Amplification of reference gene primers provided the estimated nucleated cell counts. Measured with immunoSEQ multiplex PCR; TCRdb has only the in-frame clones, and not every one. That table is the source of V, J and clone size, and D and trimming were worked out from the DNA. Seen here are about 97,000 clones, about 91% observed once, and the top ten hold around 4%. These data are taken from a study of blood T cell repertoires in COVID-19. Study at large: Samples of COVID-19 (acute and convalescent) were obtained from the United States, Italy and Spain. Sample material is recorded as cDNA or gDNA derived from T cells, B-cell-depleted T cells, or PBMCs.

Material for sequencing was peripheral blood. The clonotype originates from a young man with acute or convalescent COVID-19.

The CDR3: CASSLTGGNTIYF. The CDR3 region has the DNA TGTGCCAGCAGTTTAACAGGCGGAAACACCATATATTTT. The rearrangement joins TRBV6-6 to TRBJ1-3; D might be TRBD1 (5 bases). V was clipped by 4 bases and J by 4 bases, with 8 bases between them. The CDR3 consists of 13 residues. The germline gives CDR1 MNHNY, CDR2 SVGAGI (reference sequence).